The clone carrying this T cell receptor beta chain appeared a few times. Antigen: not known. One entry per CDR3 protein results from TCRdb running MiXCR on the reads. This sample has some 480,000 distinct CDR3 sequences; 30% to 35% occur once, and the top ten carry 15% to 20%. Germline assignment: CDR1 SGHAT and CDR2 FQNNGV. V lost 1 base and J lost 7; bases outside the gene matches: 14. The CDR3 runs to 18 residues. The sample originates from a study of T cell repertoires in cytomegalovirus infection. The sequence derives from a human donor in good health (CMV status not recorded). Some clones in this sample may be carry-over from other donors' samples. The chain uses TRBV11-2 and TRBJ2-1; TRBD2 matches 9 bases. The sample in question was cultured PBMCs, obtained from culture after CMV antigen stimulation. The DNA for the CDR3 is TGTGCCAGCAGCTTAGGAACGCGGCGGGAGGGGGCGGTAAATGAGCAGTTCTTC. This codes for CASSLGTRREGAVNEQFF.